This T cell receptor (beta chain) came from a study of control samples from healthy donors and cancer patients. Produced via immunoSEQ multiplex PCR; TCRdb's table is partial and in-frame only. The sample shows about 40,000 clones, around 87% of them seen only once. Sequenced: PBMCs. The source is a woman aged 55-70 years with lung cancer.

The CDR3 DNA reads as TGTGCCAGCAGCTTCCTAGCGGGAATGGAAGATACGCAGTATTTT. It is translated as CASSFLAGMEDTQYF. This chain links TRBV7-9 with TRBJ2-3, with 9 bases that match TRBD2. J was trimmed by 5 bases and V by 3 bases; bases with no gene match: 6. The V gene's germline CDR1 is SEHNR and CDR2 FQNEAQ (reference sequence). The CDR3 has 15 residues.